These 20 T cell receptor beta chains came from one sample sequenced in a study of metastatic and nonmetastatic thyroid tumors. TCRdb reassembled clones from the PCR reads with MiXCR. The sample yields over 30,000 clones, about a fifth seen once. Each patient came to thyroid surgery without any prior treatment (of any kind). Sequences were obtained from tumor tissue. The receptors stem from a male donor with papillary thyroid cancer or a benign thyroid nodule (not recorded which). Some clones in this sample may be carry-over from other donors' samples.

This clone was counted at least ten times. The chain uses TRBV20-1 and TRBJ2-5; 10 bases are a match to TRBD2. CDR3 length equals 16 residues. Germline assignment: CDR1 DFQATT and CDR2 SNEGSKA (reference sequence). J was trimmed by 2 bases and V by 3 bases; bases with no gene match: 9. The CDR3 DNA follows: TGCAGTGCTAGGCCGTCTAGCGGGAGTAGTCAAGAGACCCAGTACTTC. Protein product: CSARPSSGSSQETQYF.

This clone was counted many times. The gene calls are TRBV20-1 and TRBJ2-3; D remains unclear. In germline, CDR1 is DFQATT, CDR2 SNEGSKA (reference sequence). This CDR3 comprises 13 residues. V dropped 3 bases and J dropped 0 bases, with 7 bases sitting between them. The CDR3 DNA follows: TGCAGTGCTAGTCAGACTAGCACAGATACGCAGTATTTT. Amino acid sequence: CSASQTSTDTQYF.

This clone has at least ten counts. The V and J genes are TRBV20-1 and TRBJ1-5, with 9 bases lining up with TRBD1. V shed 0 bases and J 3 bases; nucleotides not matched to a gene: 3. CDR3 size: 15 residues. Germline V gene lookup returns CDR1 DFQATT and CDR2 SNEGSKA (reference sequence). The chain's CDR3 is CSARDWDRDNQPQHF. CDR3 nucleotide sequence: TGCAGTGCTAGAGATTGGGACAGGGACAATCAGCCCCAGCATTTT.

The chain couples TRBV6-1 to TRBJ1-2, with 9 bases aligning to TRBD1. The CDR3 runs to 15 residues. Per germline, CDR1 MNHNS and CDR2 SASEGT. Germline trimming cut 7 bases from V and 8 bases from J; bases unmatched to any gene: 14. The CDR3 sequence: CASKRAGQGTYGYTF. The CDR3 DNA follows: TGTGCCAGCAAAAGGGCGGGACAGGGTACTTACGGCTACACCTTC.

There are a few counts of this clone. Written as DNA, the CDR3 is TGCAGTGCTAGAGATTTGGGTGTATCGGCCTACGAGCAGTACTTC. It encodes CSARDLGVSAYEQYF. The chain links TRBV20-1 to TRBJ2-7; D remains unclear. This CDR3 region has 15 residues. Germline V gives CDR1 DFQATT, CDR2 SNEGSKA (reference sequence). The V and J ends lost 0 bases and 2 bases respectively, with 14 bases between them.

This clone showed up many times. It may be a read error: a sequence one base away is much more abundant. Different DNA sequences within this sample yield the same CDR3. The chain has TRBV27 and TRBJ2-7; 11 bases are a match to TRBD1. The CDR3 length is 15 residues. Trimming cost V 6 bases and J 1 base; bases outside gene matches: 5. In germline, CDR1 is MNHEY, CDR2 SMNVEV (reference sequence). The CDR3 DNA is TGTGCCAGCAGCCTGGGACAGGGGGGGTCCTACGAGCAGTACTTC. This encodes CASSLGQGGSYEQYF.

This clone was counted ten times or more. The same CDR3 is also encoded by other DNA sequences in this sample. The CDR3 spells CASSKQGETEAFF. The CDR3 region has the DNA TGTGCCAGTAGTAAACAGGGGGAAACTGAAGCTTTCTTT. This chain joins TRBV19 and TRBJ1-1; 8 bases map to TRBD1. CDR1 LNHDA and CDR2 SQIVND come from the germline V gene (reference sequence). V was clipped by 4 bases and J by 5 bases; unmatched bases: 3. This CDR3 has 13 amino acids.

This clone occurred many times. The genes are TRBV14 and TRBJ2-7, with a weak D call TRBD2 (5 bases). This CDR3 spans 12 amino acids. Germline assignment: CDR1 SGHDN and CDR2 FVKESK. With 3 bases removed from V and 6 bases from J, the gap between germline ends came to 9 bases. The CDR3 reads CASSQGSLEQYF. CDR3 nucleotide sequence: TGTGCCAGCAGCCAGGGGAGTCTCGAGCAGTACTTC. Based on the CDR3 plus reference TRBV14 and TRBJ2-7, the full variable domain is EAGVTQFPSHSVIEKGQTVTLRCDPISGHDNLYWYRRVMGKEIKFLLHFVKESKQDESGMPNNRFLAERTGGTYSTLKVQPAELEDSGVYFCASSQGSLEQYFGPGTRLTVT.

The chain is built from TRBV5-1 and TRBJ2-1; D call uncertain. Germline V gives CDR1 SGHRS, CDR2 YFSETQ. V dropped 0 bases and J dropped 5 bases, with 9 bases sitting between them. The CDR3 consists of 14 residues. In DNA form, the CDR3 reads TGCGCCAGCAGCTTGGCAGTCAGTGACAATGAGCAGTTCTTC. Its protein product is CASSLAVSDNEQFF.

This clone was seen more than once but under ten times. A much bigger clone sits one base away, suggesting this may be a read error. This chain connects TRBV29-1 to TRBJ2-5, with TRBD1 matching over 7 bases. This CDR3 region has 13 residues. Germline lookup yields CDR1 SQVTM and CDR2 ANQGSEA. The CDR3 DNA reads as TGCAGTTTCCGGGACAGACTGGAAGAGACCCAGTACTTC. This translates into CSFRDRLEETQYF. Full variable domain (missing parts from reference TRBV29-1 and TRBJ2-5): SAVISQKPSRDICQRGTSLTIQCQVDSQVTMMFWYRQQPGQSLTLIATANQGSEATYESGFVIDKFPISRPNLTFSTLTVSNMSPEDSSIYLCSFRDRLEETQYFGPGTRLLVL.

Judged by abundance, this clone is medium-sized. The CDR3 bases are TGTGCCAGCAGCTTAGTTTGGTCGGACACCGGGGAGCTGTTTTTT. The encoded protein is CASSLVWSDTGELFF. This chain uses TRBV7-6 with TRBJ2-2; D is unclear. The ends were cut back, 1 base at V and 3 bases at J, with 9 bases in the middle. The CDR3 has 15 residues. Per the germline V gene, CDR1 is SGHVS and CDR2 is FNYEAQ.

In this sample, this clone turned up many times. The J gene is TRBJ2-2, the V gene TRBV7-3; D is tentatively TRBD1 or TRBD2 (5 bases each). The CDR3 loop spans 14 amino acids. Germline values: CDR1 SGHTA, CDR2 FQGTGA. Between the trimmed V and J ends, which lost 4 bases and 4 bases, there was a span of 10 bases. The CDR3 bases are TGTGCCAGCAGCTGGGGACCCAGCACCGGGGAGCTGTTTTTT. This sequence encodes CASSWGPSTGELFF.

The chain employs TRBV6-2 or TRBV6-3 and TRBJ2-1; the D is unclear. The germline gives CDR1 MNHEY, CDR2 SVGEGT. V was clipped by 0 bases and J by 7 bases, with 7 bases between them. The CDR3 runs to 13 residues. Here the CDR3 reads CASSYSPENEQFF. For the CDR3, the DNA is TGTGCCAGCAGTTACTCGCCTGAGAATGAGCAGTTCTTC.

The chain links TRBV5-1 to TRBJ1-1; the D gene is possibly TRBD1 (5 bases). V lost 4 bases to trimming and J lost 5 bases, with 18 bases between them. This CDR3 spans 15 amino acids. The germline V gene has CDR1 SGHRS and CDR2 YFSETQ. CDR3 sequence (DNA): TGCGCCAGCAGCCGAGGTCAAGTGAAGGGGACTGAAGCTTTCTTT. This translates into CASSRGQVKGTEAFF.

The chain links TRBV5-1 to TRBJ1-4, with 11 bases matching TRBD1. J was trimmed by 0 bases and V by 3 bases; bases with no gene match: 4. Germline values: CDR1 SGHRS, CDR2 YFSETQ. CDR3 size: 17 residues. CDR3 protein: CASSSGQGASTNEKLFF. In nucleotides, the CDR3 is TGCGCCAGCAGCTCAGGACAGGGGGCATCAACTAATGAAAAACTGTTTTTT.

This clone was counted at least ten times. The identical CDR3 is also encoded by other nucleotide sequences in the sample. The CDR3 DNA follows: TGTGCCAGCAGTTTTGTGCAGGTAGCTGGCTACACCTTC. Translation: CASSFVQVAGYTF. The chain uses TRBV28 and TRBJ1-2; D remains ambiguous. Per germline, CDR1 MDHEN and CDR2 SYDVKM. This CDR3 is built from 13 residues. Deletions cut 3 bases from V and 7 bases from J, with 12 bases between.

This clone was counted ten times or more. Compared with germline, one end of the junction differs, possibly owing to a read error. This rearrangement joins TRBV5-1 to TRBJ2-2; possibly TRBD2 for D (6 bases). This CDR3 has 16 amino acids. Germline CDR1 reads SGHRS; CDR2 reads YFSETQ. CDR3: CTSSLAVRENTGELFF. The CDR3 DNA reads TGCACCAGCAGCTTGGCTGTGCGGGAGAACACCGGGGAGCTGTTTTTT.

In its sample, this clone was seen a few times. The gene calls are TRBV6-1 and TRBJ2-7; D not certain. Trimming took 2 bases from V and 6 from J, leaving 5 bases between them. This CDR3 region has 11 residues. Looked up from germline, CDR1 is MNHNS and CDR2 is SASEGT. CDR3 DNA: TGTGCCAGCAGTGAAACCCTCGAGCAGTACTTC. Protein product: CASSETLEQYF.

This clone has ten or more counts. This may arise from a read error, as a much more abundant clone is one base away. The chain employs TRBV6-1 and TRBJ2-5; a possible D gene is TRBD1 (6 bases). The CDR3 has 12 residues. CDR1 is MNHNS and CDR2 is SASEGT in the germline V gene. The ends were cut back, 11 bases at V and 9 bases at J, with 19 bases in the middle. The CDR3 bases are TGTGCCGGTACAGGGTCGGGTGGCTCCCAGTACTTC. It is translated as CAGTGSGGSQYF.

With regard to this clone: One junction end disagrees with the germline gene, perhaps due to a read error. The chain carries TRBV6-5 and TRBJ1-1, with unresolved D. This CDR3 is 16 amino acids long. Germline lookup yields CDR1 MNHEY and CDR2 SVGAGI. The CDR3 region is CANSYSPAPGDTEAFF. The CDR3 DNA follows: TGTGCCAACAGTTACTCCCCAGCCCCCGGGGACACTGAAGCTTTCTTT.